This T cell receptor beta chain was observed in a study of cytomegalovirus exposure and HLA in healthy donors. Findings and caveats of the study: Rare sequences made up most TCRs, while some public TCRs were found in many donors. Later analysis showed most CMV-associated TCR beta chains appearing HLA-restricted.

From germline, CDR1 is SGHTA and CDR2 FQGNSA. CDR3 length equals 14 residues. V lost 0 bases and J 2 bases, leaving 8 bases between the germline ends. In this sample, this clone turned up a few times. The antigen is unknown. The PCR used 60 Vbeta and 13 Jbeta primers. TCRdb's table, derived via immunoSEQ multiplex PCR, lists solely in-frame clones and lacks some. Of about 140,000 clones listed, more than 75% are singletons. While unrecorded immune exposures were likely, the donors were nominally healthy when sampled. This TCR was recovered from a woman younger than 35 in good health and CMV-seropositive. What was sequenced was PBMCs. J is TRBJ2-7 and V is TRBV7-2; no reliable D call. The CDR3 region has the DNA TGTGCCAGCAGCTTAGCCAGAAGTACCTACGAGCAGTACTTC. It specifies CASSLARSTYEQYF.